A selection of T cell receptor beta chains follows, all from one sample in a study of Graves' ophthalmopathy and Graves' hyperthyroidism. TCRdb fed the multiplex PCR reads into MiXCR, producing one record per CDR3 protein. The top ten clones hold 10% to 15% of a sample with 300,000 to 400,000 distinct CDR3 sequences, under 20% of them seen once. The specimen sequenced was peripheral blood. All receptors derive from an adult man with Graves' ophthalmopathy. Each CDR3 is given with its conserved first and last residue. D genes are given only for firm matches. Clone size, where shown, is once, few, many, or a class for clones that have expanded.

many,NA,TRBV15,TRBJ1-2,CATSRDAPAGGYTF,TGTGCCACCAGCAGAGATGCCCCGGCGGGTGGCTACACCTTC
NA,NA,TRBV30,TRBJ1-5,CAWTGSSNQPQHF,TGTGCCTGGACAGGGAGTAGCAATCAGCCCCAGCACTTT
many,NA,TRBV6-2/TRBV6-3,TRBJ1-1,CASSYNWGNTEAFF,TGTGCCAGCAGTTACAATTGGGGGAACACTGAAGCTTTCTTT
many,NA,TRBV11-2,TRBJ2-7,CASSSGAIYEQYF,TGTGCCAGCAGCTCAGGGGCAATCTACGAGCAGTACTTC
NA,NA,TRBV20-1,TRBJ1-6,CSAREAVSSYNSSLHF,TGCAGTGCTAGAGAGGCCGTAAGCTCCTATAATTCATCCCTCCACTTT
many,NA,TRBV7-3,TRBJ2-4,CASSLTGSKNIQYF,TGTGCCAGCAGCCTGACAGGTTCCAAAAACATTCAGTACTTC
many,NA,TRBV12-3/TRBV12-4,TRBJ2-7,CASSGDISYEQYF,TGTGCCAGCAGTGGGGACATCTCCTACGAGCAGTACTTC
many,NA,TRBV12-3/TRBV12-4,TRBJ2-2,CASSPRGDGELFF,TGTGCCAGCAGTCCCAGGGGCGACGGGGAGCTGTTTTTT
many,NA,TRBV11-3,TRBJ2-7,CASSLVGVGGRDEQYF,TGTGCCAGCAGCTTAGTTGGGGTTGGGGGGCGAGACGAGCAGTACTTC
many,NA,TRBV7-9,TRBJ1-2,CASSPQYGYTF,TGTGCCAGCAGCCCCCAGTATGGCTACACCTTC
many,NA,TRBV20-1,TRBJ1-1,CSARGNFGAFF,TGCAGTGCTAGGGGGAACTTTGGGGCTTTCTTT
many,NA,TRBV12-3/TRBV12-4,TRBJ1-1,CASSRRPTEAFF,TGTGCCAGCAGCCGTCGTCCCACTGAAGCTTTCTTT
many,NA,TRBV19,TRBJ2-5,CASSMWQMETQYF,TGTGCCAGTAGTATGTGGCAGATGGAGACCCAGTACTTC
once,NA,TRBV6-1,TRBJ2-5,CATFRETQYF,TGTGCCACCTTCCGGGAGACCCAGTACTTC
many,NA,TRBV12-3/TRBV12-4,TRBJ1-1,CASSSDMNTEAFF,TGTGCCAGCAGCTCAGATATGAACACTGAAGCTTTCTTT
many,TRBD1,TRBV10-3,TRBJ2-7,CAISGDRGYEQYF,TGTGCCATCAGTGGTGACAGGGGCTACGAGCAGTACTTC
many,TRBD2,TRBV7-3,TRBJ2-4,CASSLAPGTSAIQYF,TGTGCCAGCAGCTTAGCCCCCGGGACTAGCGCCATTCAGTACTTC
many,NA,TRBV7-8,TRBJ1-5,CASSRGGYQPQHF,TGTGCCAGCAGCCGAGGGGGGTATCAGCCCCAGCATTTT
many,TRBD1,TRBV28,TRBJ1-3,CASSAATGKAGNTIYF,TGTGCCAGCAGTGCAGCGACAGGGAAAGCGGGAAACACCATATATTTT
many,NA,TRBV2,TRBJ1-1,CASSEGYWAFF,TGTGCCAGCAGTGAGGGGTATTGGGCTTTCTTT
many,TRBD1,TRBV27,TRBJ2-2,CASSARGRDTGELFF,TGTGCCAGCAGTGCCAGGGGGCGCGACACCGGGGAGCTGTTTTTT
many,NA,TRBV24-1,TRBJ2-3,CATSDLRADTQYF,TGTGCCACCAGTGATTTAAGAGCAGATACGCAGTATTTT
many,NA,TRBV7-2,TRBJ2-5,CASSPRAQIQETQYF,TGTGCCAGCAGCCCCCGGGCTCAGATCCAAGAGACCCAGTACTTC
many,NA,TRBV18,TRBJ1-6,CASSRTDNSPLHF,TGTGCCAGCTCCCGGACAGATAATTCACCCCTCCACTTT
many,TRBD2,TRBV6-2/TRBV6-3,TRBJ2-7,CASKKGLAGAYEQYF,TGTGCCAGCAAGAAGGGACTAGCGGGGGCCTACGAGCAGTACTTC
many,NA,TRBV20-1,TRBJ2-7,CSAIPDSYEQYF,TGCAGTGCGATACCCGACTCTTACGAGCAGTACTTC
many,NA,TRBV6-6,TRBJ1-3,CASSYTLRESGNTIYF,TGTGCCAGCAGTTACACTCTCAGGGAATCCGGAAACACCATATATTTT
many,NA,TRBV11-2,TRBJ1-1,CASNPNIGTTEAFF,TGTGCCAGCAACCCAAACATAGGGACCACTGAAGCTTTCTTT
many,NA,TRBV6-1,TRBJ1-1,CASSGDWGGTEAFF,TGTGCCAGCAGTGGTGACTGGGGTGGAACTGAAGCTTTCTTT
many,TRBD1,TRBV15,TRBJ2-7,CATSLPGQGIYEQYF,TGTGCCACCAGCCTACCGGGACAGGGAATCTACGAGCAGTACTTC
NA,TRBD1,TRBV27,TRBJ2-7,CASQGRWDSYEQYF,TGTGCCAGCCAGGGTCGCTGGGACAGCTACGAGCAGTACTTC
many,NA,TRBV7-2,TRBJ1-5,CASSFLYGNQPQHF,TGTGCCAGCAGCTTTCTTTACGGAAATCAGCCCCAGCATTTT
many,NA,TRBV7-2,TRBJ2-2,CASSPRLLTGELFF,TGTGCCAGCAGCCCAAGGCTCCTCACCGGGGAGCTGTTTTTT
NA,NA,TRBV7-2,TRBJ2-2,CASSLGEGNTGELFF,TGTGCCAGCAGCTTAGGAGAGGGGAACACCGGGGAGCTGTTTTTT
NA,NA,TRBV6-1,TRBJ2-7,CASSEDGDPSYEQYF,TGTGCCAGCAGTGAAGATGGTGATCCCTCCTACGAGCAGTACTTC
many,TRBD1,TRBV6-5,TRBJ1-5,CASIPNLRDRGRGQPQHF,TGTGCCAGCATTCCAAACCTCCGGGACAGGGGGCGAGGTCAGCCCCAGCATTTT
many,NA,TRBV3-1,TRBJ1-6,CASRATGTNNSPLHF,TGTGCCAGCAGAGCAACCGGGACAAATAATTCACCCCTCCACTTT
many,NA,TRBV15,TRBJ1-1,CATSRAQGGTEAFF,TGTGCCACCAGCAGAGCACAGGGTGGCACTGAAGCTTTCTTT
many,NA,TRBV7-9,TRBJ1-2,CASSLEIRANYGYTF,TGTGCCAGCAGCTTAGAGATCAGAGCTAACTATGGCTACACCTTC
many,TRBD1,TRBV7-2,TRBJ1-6,CASSVGTGEGPLHF,TGTGCCAGCAGCGTCGGGACAGGGGAAGGCCCCCTCCACTTT
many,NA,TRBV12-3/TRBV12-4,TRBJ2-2,CASSFGSSTHTGELFF,TGTGCCAGCAGTTTCGGTTCCAGCACGCACACCGGGGAGCTGTTTTTT
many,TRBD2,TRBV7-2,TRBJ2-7,CASSQRTSGSTTYEQYF,TGTGCCAGCAGCCAACGGACTAGCGGGTCGACCACCTACGAGCAGTACTTC
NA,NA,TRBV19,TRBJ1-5,CASSRRQANQPQHF,TGTGCCAGTAGTCGAAGACAGGCTAATCAGCCCCAGCATTTT
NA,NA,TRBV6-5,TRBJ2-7,CASSYSVRISSYEQYF,TGTGCCAGCAGTTACTCGGTCAGGATCAGCTCCTACGAGCAGTACTTC
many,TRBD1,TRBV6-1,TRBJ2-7,CASSVRDRAREQYF,TGTGCCAGCAGTGTCCGGGACAGAGCACGCGAGCAGTACTTC
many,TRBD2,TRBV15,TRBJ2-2,CATSRGSGINTGELFF,TGTGCCACCAGCAGAGGAAGCGGGATAAACACCGGGGAGCTGTTTTTT
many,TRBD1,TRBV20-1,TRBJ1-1,CSAEQGAGTEAFF,TGCAGTGCTGAGCAGGGGGCTGGGACTGAAGCTTTCTTT
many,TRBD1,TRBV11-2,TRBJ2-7,CASSTGTVSEQYF,TGTGCCAGCAGCACCGGGACAGTGTCGGAGCAGTACTTC
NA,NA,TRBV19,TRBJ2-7,CASSPQTAYEQYF,TGTGCCAGTAGTCCACAGACAGCCTACGAGCAGTACTTC
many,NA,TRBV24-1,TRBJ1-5,CATSDIDSPRPQHF,TGTGCCACCAGTGATATTGACAGTCCCAGGCCCCAGCATTTT
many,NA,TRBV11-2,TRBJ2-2,CASSIKGTGELFF,TGTGCCAGCAGCATCAAAGGCACCGGGGAGCTGTTTTTT
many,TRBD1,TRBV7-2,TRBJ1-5,CASSLDRDVQPQHF,TGTGCCAGCAGCCTCGACAGGGATGTTCAGCCCCAGCATTTT
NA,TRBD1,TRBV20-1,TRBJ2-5,CSARAPGQGHQETQYF,TGCAGTGCTCGGGCACCGGGACAGGGGCACCAAGAGACCCAGTACTTC
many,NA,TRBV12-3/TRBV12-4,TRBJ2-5,CASSPPGSFQETQYF,TGTGCCAGCAGCCCTCCCGGCAGCTTCCAAGAGACCCAGTACTTC
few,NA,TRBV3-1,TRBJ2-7,CASSQDNPYEQYF,TGTGCCAGCAGCCAAGATAACCCCTACGAGCAGTACTTC
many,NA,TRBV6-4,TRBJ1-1,CASSDSSLNTEAFF,TGTGCCAGCAGTGACTCGAGTCTGAACACTGAAGCTTTCTTT